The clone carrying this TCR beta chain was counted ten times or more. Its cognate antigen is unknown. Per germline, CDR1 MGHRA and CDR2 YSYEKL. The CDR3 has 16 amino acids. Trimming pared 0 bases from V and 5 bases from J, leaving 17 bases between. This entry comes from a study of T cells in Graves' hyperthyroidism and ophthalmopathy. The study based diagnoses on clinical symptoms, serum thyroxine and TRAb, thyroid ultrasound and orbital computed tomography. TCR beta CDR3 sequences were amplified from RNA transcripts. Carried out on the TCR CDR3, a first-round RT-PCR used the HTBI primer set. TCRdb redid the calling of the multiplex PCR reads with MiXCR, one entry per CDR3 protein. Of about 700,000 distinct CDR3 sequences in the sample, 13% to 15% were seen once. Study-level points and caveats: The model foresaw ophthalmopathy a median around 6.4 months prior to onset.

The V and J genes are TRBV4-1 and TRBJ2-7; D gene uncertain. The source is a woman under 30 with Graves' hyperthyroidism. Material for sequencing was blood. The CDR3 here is CASSQESGRPTHEQYF. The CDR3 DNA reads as TGCGCCAGCAGCCAAGAAAGTGGGCGGCCTACCCACGAGCAGTACTTC.